These 5 T cell receptor beta chains were sequenced from one sample in a study of T cell changes during pregnancy in multiple sclerosis. Assay used: immunoSEQ multiplex PCR; TCRdb lists only in-frame clones, some missing. The data show approximately 66,000 clones, with almost 95% seen just once and roughly 1.9% held by the top ten. This material consisted of peripheral blood, taken in the third trimester of pregnancy. These receptor sequences come from a female donor in good health, enrolled as a control in a pregnancy study.

The J gene is TRBJ1-1, the V gene TRBV9; no reliable D call. Trimming removed 0 bases at V and 1 base at J, with 7 bases between. The CDR3 sequence is 14 residues long. Germline V gene lookup returns CDR1 SGDLS and CDR2 YYNGEE. The CDR3: CASSVDWRNTEAFF. The DNA for the CDR3 is TGTGCCAGCAGCGTAGATTGGAGGAACACTGAAGCTTTCTTT.

The rearrangement links TRBV7-3 to TRBJ2-3; no clear D gene. V dropped 4 bases and J dropped 7 bases, with 9 bases sitting between them. This CDR3 comprises 12 residues. Germline CDR1 reads SGHTA; CDR2 reads FQGTGA. DNA for the CDR3: TGTGCCAGCAGCTCGGGTCAAAATACGCAGTATTTT. It encodes CASSSGQNTQYF.

Regarding this clone: This specimen includes other DNA sequences encoding the same CDR3. The chain links TRBV5-6 to TRBJ2-5; D ambiguous. The CDR3 extends over 11 amino acids. Germline values: CDR1 SGHDT, CDR2 YYEEEE. The V gene lost 3 bases and the J gene lost 2 bases, with 2 bases spanning the gap. The CDR3 loop is CASSSQETQYF. DNA for the CDR3: TGTGCCAGCAGCTCTCAAGAGACCCAGTACTTC. Full variable domain (rest looked up from reference TRBV5-6 and TRBJ2-5): DAGVTQSPTHLIKTRGQQVTLRCSPKSGHDTVSWYQQALGQGPQFIFQYYEEEERQRGNFPDRFSGHQFPNYSSELNVNALLLGDSALYLCASSSQETQYFGPGTRLLVL.

The CDR3 bases are TGTGCCACGAGTGGGACAGGGGTGGAAAAACTGTTTTTT. This translates into CATSGTGVEKLFF. V usage is TRBV28 and J usage is TRBJ1-4, with 10 bases that match TRBD1. In germline, CDR1 is MDHEN, CDR2 SYDVKM. J lost 8 bases, V lost 10 bases, and 7 bases had no gene match. The CDR3 is 13 residues long.

The chain employs TRBV2 and TRBJ2-1; D may be TRBD1 (5 bases). V lost 2 bases, J lost 6 bases, and 11 bases lay in between. This CDR3 is 14 amino acids long. Germline CDR1 reads SNHLY; CDR2 reads FYNNEI. DNA of the CDR3: TGTGCCAGCAGTGAACAAGACAGCTTCAATGAGCAGTTCTTC. It is translated as CASSEQDSFNEQFF.